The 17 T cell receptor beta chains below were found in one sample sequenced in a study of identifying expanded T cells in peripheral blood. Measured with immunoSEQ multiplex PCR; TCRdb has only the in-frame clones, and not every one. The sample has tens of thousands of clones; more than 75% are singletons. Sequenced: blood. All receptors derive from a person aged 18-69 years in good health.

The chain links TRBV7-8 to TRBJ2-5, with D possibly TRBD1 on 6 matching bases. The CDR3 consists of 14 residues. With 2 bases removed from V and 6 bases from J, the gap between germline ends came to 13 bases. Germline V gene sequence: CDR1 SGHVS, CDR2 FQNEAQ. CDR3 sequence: CASSLQGNAKTQYF. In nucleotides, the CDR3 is TGTGCCAGCAGCTTACAGGGGAACGCCAAGACCCAGTACTTC.

CDR3: CASSLVSSDTEAFF. The CDR3 DNA is TGTGCCAGCAGCTTAGTTTCCAGTGACACTGAAGCTTTCTTT. This rearrangement joins TRBV7-2 to TRBJ1-1; no clear D. Trimming cost V 1 base and J 3 bases, with 9 bases left between them. The CDR3 contains 14 residues. The germline V gene has CDR1 SGHTA and CDR2 FQGNSA. The variable domain in full, with the rest retrieved from reference TRBV7-2 and TRBJ1-1, is GAGVSQSPSNKVTEKGKDVELRCDPISGHTALYWYRQSLGQGLEFLIYFQGNSAPDKSGLPSDRFSAERTGGSVSTLTIQRTQQEDSAVYLCASSLVSSDTEAFFGQGTRLTVV.

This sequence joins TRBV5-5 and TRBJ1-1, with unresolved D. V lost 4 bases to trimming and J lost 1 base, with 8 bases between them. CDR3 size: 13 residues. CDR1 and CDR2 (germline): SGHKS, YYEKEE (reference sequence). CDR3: CASSHDWNTEAFF. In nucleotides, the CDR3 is TGTGCCAGCAGCCATGACTGGAACACTGAAGCTTTCTTT.

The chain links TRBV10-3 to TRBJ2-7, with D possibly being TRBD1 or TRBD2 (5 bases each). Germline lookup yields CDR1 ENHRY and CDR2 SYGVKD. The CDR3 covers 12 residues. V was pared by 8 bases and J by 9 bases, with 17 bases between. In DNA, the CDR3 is TGTGCCATCCGGACCGGGACCGGTGGGCAGTACTTC. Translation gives CAIRTGTGGQYF.

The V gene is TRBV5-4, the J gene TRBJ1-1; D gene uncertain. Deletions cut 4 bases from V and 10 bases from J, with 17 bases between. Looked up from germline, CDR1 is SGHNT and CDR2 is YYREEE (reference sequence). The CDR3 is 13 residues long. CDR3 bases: TGTGCCAGCAGCGTCGGTGGAATGGACGGAGCTTTCTTT. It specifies CASSVGGMDGAFF.

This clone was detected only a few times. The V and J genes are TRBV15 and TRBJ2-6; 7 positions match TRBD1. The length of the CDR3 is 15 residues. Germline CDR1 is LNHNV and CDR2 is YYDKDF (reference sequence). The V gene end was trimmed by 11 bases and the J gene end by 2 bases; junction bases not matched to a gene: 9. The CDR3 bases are TGTGCCTCCCGGGACAGTCTTGCTGGGGCCAACGTCCTGACTTTC. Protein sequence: CASRDSLAGANVLTF.

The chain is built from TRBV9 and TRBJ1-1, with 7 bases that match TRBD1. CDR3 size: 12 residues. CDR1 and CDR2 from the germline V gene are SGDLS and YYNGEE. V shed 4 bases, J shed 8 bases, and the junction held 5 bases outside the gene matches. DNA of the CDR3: TGTGCCAGCAGCTTGACAGGGACGGAAGCTTTCTTT. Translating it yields CASSLTGTEAFF.

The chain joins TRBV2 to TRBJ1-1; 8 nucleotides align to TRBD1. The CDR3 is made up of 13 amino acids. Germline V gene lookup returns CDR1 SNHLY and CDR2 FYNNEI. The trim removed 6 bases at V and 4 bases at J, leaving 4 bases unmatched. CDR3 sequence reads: CASRDRESTEAFF. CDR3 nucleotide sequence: TGTGCCAGCAGGGACAGGGAATCCACTGAAGCTTTCTTT.

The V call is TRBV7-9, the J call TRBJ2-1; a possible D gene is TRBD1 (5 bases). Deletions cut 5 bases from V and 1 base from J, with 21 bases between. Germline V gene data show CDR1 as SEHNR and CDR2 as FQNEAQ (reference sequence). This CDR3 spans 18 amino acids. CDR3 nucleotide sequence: TGTGCCAGCAGCGCCCCGCGGATAGGGGTGGGGTCCTACAATGAGCAGTTCTTC. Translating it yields CASSAPRIGVGSYNEQFF.

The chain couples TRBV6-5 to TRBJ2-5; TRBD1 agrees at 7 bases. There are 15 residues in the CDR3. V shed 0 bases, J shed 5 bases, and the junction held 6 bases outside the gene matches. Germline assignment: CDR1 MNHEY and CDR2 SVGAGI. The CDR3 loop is CASSYSRGQGETQYF. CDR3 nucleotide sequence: TGTGCCAGCAGTTACTCTAGGGGGCAAGGGGAGACCCAGTACTTC.

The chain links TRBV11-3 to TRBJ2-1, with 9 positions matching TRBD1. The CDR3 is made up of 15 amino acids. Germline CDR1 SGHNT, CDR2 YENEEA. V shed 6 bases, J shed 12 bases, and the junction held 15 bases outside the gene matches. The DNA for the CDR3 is TGTGCCAGCAGTCGCACCGCCGGGACAGGGAGTGTGCAGTTCTTC. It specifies CASSRTAGTGSVQFF.

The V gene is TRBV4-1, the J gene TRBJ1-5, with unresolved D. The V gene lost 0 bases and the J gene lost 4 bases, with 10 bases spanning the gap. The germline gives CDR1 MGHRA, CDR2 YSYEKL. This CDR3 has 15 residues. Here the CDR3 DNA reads TGCGCCAGCAGCCAAGATGGACGTGATAATCAGCCCCAGCATTTT. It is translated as CASSQDGRDNQPQHF.

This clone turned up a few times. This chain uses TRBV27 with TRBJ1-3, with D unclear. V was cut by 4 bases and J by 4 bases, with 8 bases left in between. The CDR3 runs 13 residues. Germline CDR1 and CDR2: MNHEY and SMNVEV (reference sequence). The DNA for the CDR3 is TGTGCCAGCAGTTCGGGGAACGGAAACACCATATATTTT. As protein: CASSSGNGNTIYF.

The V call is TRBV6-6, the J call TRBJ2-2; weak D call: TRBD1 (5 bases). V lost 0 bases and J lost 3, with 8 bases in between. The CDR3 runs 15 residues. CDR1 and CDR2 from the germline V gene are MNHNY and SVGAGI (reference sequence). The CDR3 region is CASSYSRTHTGELFF. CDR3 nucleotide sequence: TGTGCCAGCAGTTACTCGCGGACACACACCGGGGAGCTGTTTTTT.

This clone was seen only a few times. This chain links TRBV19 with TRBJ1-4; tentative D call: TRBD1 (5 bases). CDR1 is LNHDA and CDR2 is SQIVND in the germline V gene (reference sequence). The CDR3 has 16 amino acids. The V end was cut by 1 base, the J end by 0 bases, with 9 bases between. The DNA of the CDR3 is TGTGCCAGTAGTATAGGGGGCGAACCAACTAATGAAAAACTGTTTTTT. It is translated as CASSIGGEPTNEKLFF.

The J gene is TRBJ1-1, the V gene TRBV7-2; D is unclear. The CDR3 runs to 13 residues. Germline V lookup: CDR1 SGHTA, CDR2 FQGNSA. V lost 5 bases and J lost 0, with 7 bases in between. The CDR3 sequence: CASSASMNTEAFF. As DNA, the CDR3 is TGTGCCAGCAGCGCCAGTATGAACACTGAAGCTTTCTTT.

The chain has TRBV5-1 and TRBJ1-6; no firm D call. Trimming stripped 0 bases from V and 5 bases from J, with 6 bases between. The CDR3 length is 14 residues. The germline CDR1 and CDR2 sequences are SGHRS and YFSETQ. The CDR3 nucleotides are TGCGCCAGCAGCTTGGTCATAAATAATTCACCCCTCCACTTT. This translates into CASSLVINNSPLHF.